This TCR beta chain is from a study of blood T cell repertoires in COVID-19. Study as a whole: Sites across the United States, Italy and Spain contributed samples from acute and convalescent COVID-19. The analysed material was cDNA or gDNA that came from T cells, B-cell-depleted T cells, or PBMCs.

Source study methods: Quantification of nucleated cells was approximated via reference gene primer amplification. Sequenced by immunoSEQ multiplex PCR; TCRdb stores in-frame clones only, minus some. V, J and clone size are those of that table, while D and trimming were read from the DNA. The table lists 200,000 to 250,000 clones, 86% of them singletons, with about 4.8% in the top ten. Germline-derived CDR1 and CDR2 are SGHRS and YFSETQ. Trimming stripped 0 bases from V and 2 bases from J, with 12 bases between. The CDR3 contains 16 residues. This chain connects TRBV5-1 to TRBJ1-3; D gene uncertain. Sequenced: peripheral blood. The clonotype originates from a man aged 45-65 years with acute or convalescent COVID-19. The DNA of the CDR3 is TGCGCCAGCAGCTTGGCCGGGAGGAGTACTGGAAACACCATATATTTT. This sequence encodes CASSLAGRSTGNTIYF.